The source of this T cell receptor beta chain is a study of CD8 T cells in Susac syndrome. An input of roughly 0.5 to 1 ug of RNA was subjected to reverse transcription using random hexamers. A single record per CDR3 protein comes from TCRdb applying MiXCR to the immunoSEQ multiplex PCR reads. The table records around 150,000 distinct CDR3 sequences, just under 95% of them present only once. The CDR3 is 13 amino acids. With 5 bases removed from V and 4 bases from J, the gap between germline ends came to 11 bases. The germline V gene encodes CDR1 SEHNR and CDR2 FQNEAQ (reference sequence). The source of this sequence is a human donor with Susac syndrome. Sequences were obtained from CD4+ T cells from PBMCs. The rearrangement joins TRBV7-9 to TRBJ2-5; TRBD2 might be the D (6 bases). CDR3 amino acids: CASSTGVLETQYF. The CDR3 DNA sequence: TGTGCCAGCAGCACGGGAGTCCTAGAGACCCAGTACTTC.